A selection of T cell receptor beta chains follows, all from one sample in a study of cytomegalovirus exposure and HLA in healthy donors. TCRdb's copy holds only in-frame clones and misses some; the assay was immunoSEQ multiplex PCR. Of 110,000 or so clones in the sample, 80% to 90% are singletons; the top ten hold about 1.7%. Sequenced sample: PBMCs. The origin of the receptors is a man aged 40-49 years in good health and CMV-seronegative. Each CDR3 is given with its conserved first and last residue. D genes are given only for firm matches. A clone size is listed for some rows: how often the clone was seen (once, few, many), or a class if it is expanded.

size	V	length	D	J	DNA	CDR3
.	TRBV9	15	TRBD1	TRBJ1-1	TGTGCCAGCAGCGTACGGGGGACAGAGTACACTGAAGCTTTCTTT	CASSVRGTEYTEAFF
.	TRBV5-1	14	TRBD1	TRBJ1-2	TGCGCCAGCAGCTCGCCGGGACAGGGGTCTGGCTACACCTTC	CASSSPGQGSGYTF
.	TRBV7-2	11	TRBD1	TRBJ1-1	TGTGCCAGCAGTTCTGACAGGGGAACTTTCTTT	CASSSDRGTFF
few	TRBV6-1	14	TRBD2	TRBJ2-1	TGTGCCAGCAGTACTAGCGGGAGATCTTATGAGCAGTTCTTC	CASSTSGRSYEQFF
once	TRBV19	16	TRBD2	TRBJ2-4	TGTGCCAGTAGTCAGGGACTAGGCCTAGCCAAAAACAGTCAGTACTTC	CASSQGLGLAKNSQYF
.	TRBV19	14	.	TRBJ1-3	TGTGCCAGTAGCACCACAGTCTCTGGAAACACCATATATTTT	CASSTTVSGNTIYF
.	TRBV7-2	14	.	TRBJ2-7	TGTGCCAGCAGCTTAGGACAGGAAAACTACGAGCAGTACTTC	CASSLGQENYEQYF
.	TRBV7-2	15	.	TRBJ2-2	TGTGCCAGCAGCTTTATGACGGGAGTGGCCGGGGAGCTGTTTTTT	CASSFMTGVAGELFF
.	TRBV5-1	15	TRBD1	TRBJ1-3	TGCGCCAGCAGCCCCGGGACAGCCTATGGAAACACCATATATTTT	CASSPGTAYGNTIYF
once	TRBV4-1	14	.	TRBJ1-5	TGCGCCAGCAGCCAAATCGGGAGCAATCAGCCCCAGCATTTT	CASSQIGSNQPQHF
.	TRBV7-2	14	.	TRBJ1-5	TGTGCCAGCAGCTTAGCGCGGGGGGATCAGCCCCAGCATTTT	CASSLARGDQPQHF
.	TRBV7-2	13	.	TRBJ2-5	TGTGCCAGCAGCTTAGGACTCCAAGAGACCCAGTACTTC	CASSLGLQETQYF
few	TRBV15	14	TRBD1	TRBJ1-2	TGTGCCACCAGCAGTGGACAGGGGTACTATGGCTACACCTTC	CATSSGQGYYGYTF
few	TRBV2	13	.	TRBJ1-1	TGTGCCAGCGCGGGCCAGGGAGGGACTGAAGCTTTCTTT	CASAGQGGTEAFF
.	TRBV28	14	.	TRBJ1-6	TGTGCCAGCAGTTTCGGGGGGCCGAATTCACCCCTCCACTTT	CASSFGGPNSPLHF
.	TRBV30	14	TRBD1	TRBJ2-5	TGTGCCTGGAGCGACAGGGTGTGGGAAGAGACCCAGTACTTC	CAWSDRVWEETQYF
.	TRBV5-1	18	.	TRBJ2-6	TGCGCCAGCACTAGGGTCGTGATCGGGGGCTCTGGGGCCAACGTCCTGACTTTC	CASTRVVIGGSGANVLTF
.	TRBV7-2	14	TRBD1	TRBJ1-5	TGTGCCAGCAGCTTGACAGGGTGGGGTCAGCCCCAGCATTTT	CASSLTGWGQPQHF
once	TRBV6-5	15	TRBD2	TRBJ2-7	TGTGCCAGCAGTTACTCGGTAGCGGGAGCCTACGAGCAGTACTTC	CASSYSVAGAYEQYF
.	TRBV6-6	14	.	TRBJ2-7	TGTGCCAGCAGCACGCGGGCCGTGGGGAACGAGCAGAACTTC	CASSTRAVGNEQNF
.	TRBV30	12	TRBD1	TRBJ2-1	TGTGCCTGGGACAGGGTGGGCAATGAGCAGTTCTTC	CAWDRVGNEQFF
.	TRBV4-2	14	.	TRBJ2-3	TGTGCCAGCAGCCAAGTTAGAGCGGGAGATACGCAGTATTTT	CASSQVRAGDTQYF
.	TRBV6-5	11	.	TRBJ1-1	TGTGCCAGCCAGTTGAACACTGAAGCTTTCTTT	CASQLNTEAFF
once	TRBV28	15	TRBD1	TRBJ2-7	TGTGCCAGCAGTTTACGCGGACAGGGCTCCCACGAGCAGTACTTC	CASSLRGQGSHEQYF
.	TRBV7-3	18	TRBD1	TRBJ2-3	TGTGCCAGCAGCTTATGGATGTTAGGCGACGGGACAGCAGATACGCAGTATTTT	CASSLWMLGDGTADTQYF
.	TRBV11-2	14	.	TRBJ2-5	TGTGCCAGCAGCTATAATTCGGGTTCGGAGACCCAGTACTTC	CASSYNSGSETQYF
.	TRBV27	15	TRBD2	TRBJ2-1	TGTGCCAGCAGCCCGCTAGCGGGAGGGTACAATGAGCAGTTCTTC	CASSPLAGGYNEQFF
.	TRBV12-2	15	.	TRBJ1-1	TGTGCAAGTCGCCCATTTGACAGGCTGAACACTGAAGCTTTCTTT	CASRPFDRLNTEAFF
few	TRBV12-5	12	.	TRBJ1-1	TGTGCTAGTGGTTTTAGTTCACTGAGAGCTTTCTTT	CASGFSSLRAFF
.	TRBV7-8	13	.	TRBJ2-5	TGTGCCAGCAGCCAAGGACTGCAAGAGACCCAGTACTTC	CASSQGLQETQYF
.	TRBV4-3	13	.	TRBJ1-6	TGCGCCAGCAGCCGATCCGGGACATCACCCCTCCACTTT	CASSRSGTSPLHF
.	TRBV10-3	15	TRBD1	TRBJ1-6	TGTGCCATCAGTGAGTCCCAGACAGGGCATTCACCCCTCCACTTT	CAISESQTGHSPLHF
.	TRBV29-1	17	.	TRBJ2-1	TGCAGCGTTGACGCCCTCATCCATAGGAGCTCCTACAATGAGCAGTTCTTC	CSVDALIHRSSYNEQFF
.	TRBV5-1	14	TRBD1	TRBJ2-1	TGCGCCAGCAGCTTGGCGGACAGGGGCAATGAGCAGTTCTTC	CASSLADRGNEQFF
.	TRBV5-4	15	TRBD1	TRBJ2-1	TGTGCCAGCACCCAACAGGGGGGAACGTGGAATGAGCAGTTCTTC	CASTQQGGTWNEQFF
.	TRBV9	16	TRBD1	TRBJ2-1	TGTGCCAGCAGCGCCTACCCGGGACAGGGCGGCAATGAGCAGTTCTTC	CASSAYPGQGGNEQFF
.	TRBV5-1	16	.	TRBJ2-6	TGCGCCAGCAGCTTGGTTGGGGCGACAGGGGCCAACGTCCTGACTTTC	CASSLVGATGANVLTF
.	TRBV19	16	.	TRBJ1-2	TGTGCCAGTAGCGCCCCGAACCTCAGGGCGGACTATGGCTACACCTTC	CASSAPNLRADYGYTF
.	TRBV19	18	TRBD1	TRBJ2-6	TGTGCCAGTAGTATAGACCCGCCAGGGGGCTCTGGGGCCAACGGCCTGACTTTC	CASSIDPPGGSGANGLTF
.	TRBV30	16	.	TRBJ1-4	.	CAWRGHKTDVMKNCFF
once	TRBV6-5	15	TRBD2	TRBJ2-5	TGTGCCAGCAGCCCCCGGACTAGCGGGGGAGAGACCCAGTACTTC	CASSPRTSGGETQYF
once	TRBV19	15	TRBD1	TRBJ2-7	TGTGCCAGTAGTATAAGGGGACAGGGTCCCCACGAGCAGTACTTC	CASSIRGQGPHEQYF
once	TRBV30	15	.	TRBJ2-5	TGTGCCTGGAGTGTATACGGCCAGGGCGAAGAGACCCAGTACTTC	CAWSVYGQGEETQYF
.	TRBV12-5	19	TRBD1	TRBJ1-4	TGTGCTAGTGGTTTACTCCCACCCCCATGGGGACAGTCTAATGAAAAACTGTTTTTT	CASGLLPPPWGQSNEKLFF
few	TRBV4-3	14	TRBD1	TRBJ1-5	TGCGCCAGCAGCCAGACAGGGGAAGTTGAGCCCCAGCATTTT	CASSQTGEVEPQHF
.	TRBV14	17	TRBD1	TRBJ2-7	TGTGCCAGCAGCCAAGGTGGACAGGGGGCGAGTAGCTACGAGCAGTACTTC	CASSQGGQGASSYEQYF
.	TRBV10-3	16	TRBD1	TRBJ1-1	TGTGCCATCAGTAAGAAACAGGGGGCGGCGGACACTGAAGCTTTCTTT	CAISKKQGAADTEAFF
once	TRBV11-2	15	.	TRBJ2-1	TGTGCCAGCAGCTTGGACTGGGAAGGCTACAATGAGCAGTTCTTC	CASSLDWEGYNEQFF
.	TRBV6-5	10	.	TRBJ1-1	TGTGCCAGCAGTTCATTTCGGGCTTTCTTT	CASSSFRAFF
.	TRBV27	13	.	TRBJ2-7	TGTGCCAGCAAGTTGGCAGTTGGCTACGAGCAGTACTTC	CASKLAVGYEQYF
.	TRBV27	13	.	TRBJ1-5	TGTGCCAGCAGTTTATACAATAATCAGCCCCAGCATTTT	CASSLYNNQPQHF